This entry concerns a single T cell receptor beta chain. The data originate from a study of T cells of healthy individuals. TCRdb reprocessed the 5' RACE reads via MiXCR and lists one record per CDR3 protein. The repertoire holds around 40,000 distinct CDR3 sequences, 3.5% to 5.5% seen once, with under 10% in the top ten. The CDR3 spans 14 residues. V was trimmed by 2 bases and J by 4 bases, leaving 11 bases between them. Germline assignment: CDR1 LGHDT and CDR2 YNNKEL (reference sequence). This rearrangement joins TRBV3-1 to TRBJ1-1; TRBD1 might be the D (6 bases). The clonotype was recovered from a human donor in good health. CDR3 sequence reads: CASSQRQGPTEAFF. The DNA for the CDR3 is TGTGCCAGCAGCCAAAGGCAGGGGCCCACTGAAGCTTTCTTT.